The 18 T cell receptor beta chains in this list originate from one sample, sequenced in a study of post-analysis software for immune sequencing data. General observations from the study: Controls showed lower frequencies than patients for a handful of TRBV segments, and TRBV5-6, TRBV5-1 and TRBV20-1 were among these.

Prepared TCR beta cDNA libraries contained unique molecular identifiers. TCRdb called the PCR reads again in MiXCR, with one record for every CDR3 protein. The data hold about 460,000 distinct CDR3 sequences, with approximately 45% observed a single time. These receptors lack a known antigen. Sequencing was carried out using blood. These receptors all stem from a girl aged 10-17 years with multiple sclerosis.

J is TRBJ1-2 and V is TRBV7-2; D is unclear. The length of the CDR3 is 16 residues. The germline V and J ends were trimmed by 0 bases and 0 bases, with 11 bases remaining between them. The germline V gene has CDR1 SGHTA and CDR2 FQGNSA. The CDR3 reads CASSLAPGRTNYGYTF. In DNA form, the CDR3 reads TGTGCCAGCAGCTTAGCCCCGGGTCGGACTAACTATGGCTACACCTTC.

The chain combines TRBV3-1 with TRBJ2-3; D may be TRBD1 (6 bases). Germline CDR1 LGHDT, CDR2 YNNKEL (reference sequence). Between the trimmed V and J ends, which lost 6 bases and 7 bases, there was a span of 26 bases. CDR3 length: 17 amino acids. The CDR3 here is CASSEGEGDPLPYTQYF. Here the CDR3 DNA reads TGTGCCAGCAGTGAAGGAGAGGGGGACCCACTGCCCTATACGCAGTATTTT.

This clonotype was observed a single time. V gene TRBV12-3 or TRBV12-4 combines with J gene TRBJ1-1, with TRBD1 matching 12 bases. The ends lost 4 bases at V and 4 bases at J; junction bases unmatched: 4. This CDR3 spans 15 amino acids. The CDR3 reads CASSSGQGARTEAFF. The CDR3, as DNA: TGTGCCAGCAGTTCGGGACAGGGGGCACGCACTGAAGCTTTCTTT.

This chain's CDR3 is CASTHLITTYEQYF. CDR3 bases: TGCGCCAGCACCCACCTAATTACCACCTACGAGCAGTACTTC. This chain uses TRBV4-1 with TRBJ2-7; D not certain. The V gene lost 7 bases and the J gene lost 2 bases, with 15 bases spanning the gap. CDR3 length: 14 amino acids. Germline CDR1 reads MGHRA; CDR2 reads YSYEKL.

The CDR3 here is CASSFTWRVTGVSPLHF. Written as DNA, the CDR3 is TGTGCCAGCAGCTTCACATGGCGCGTGACCGGGGTTTCACCCCTCCACTTT. The chain is built from TRBV11-2 and TRBJ1-6; D is unclear. CDR3 length: 17 amino acids. In germline, CDR1 is SGHAT, CDR2 FQNNGV. The ends were cut back, 3 bases at V and 9 bases at J, with 21 bases in the middle.

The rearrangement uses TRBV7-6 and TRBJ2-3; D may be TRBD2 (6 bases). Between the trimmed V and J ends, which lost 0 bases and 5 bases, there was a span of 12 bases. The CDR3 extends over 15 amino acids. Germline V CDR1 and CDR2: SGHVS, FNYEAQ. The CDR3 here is CASSLAAGRGDTQYF. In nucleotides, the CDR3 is TGTGCCAGCAGCTTAGCGGCGGGACGTGGAGATACGCAGTATTTT.

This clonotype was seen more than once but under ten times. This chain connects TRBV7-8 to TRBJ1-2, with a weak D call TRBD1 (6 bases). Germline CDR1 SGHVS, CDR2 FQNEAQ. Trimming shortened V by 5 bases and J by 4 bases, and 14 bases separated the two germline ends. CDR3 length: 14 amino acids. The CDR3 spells CASSPQGGAYGYTF. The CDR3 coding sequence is TGTGCCAGCAGCCCTCAAGGGGGGGCCTATGGCTACACCTTC.

CDR3 residues: CASVGPSEQFF. CDR3 DNA sequence: TGTGCCAGTGTGGGACCTTCCGAGCAGTTCTTC. V gene TRBV19 combines with J gene TRBJ2-1; the D gene could be TRBD1 or TRBD2 (5 bases each). The CDR3 is 11 residues long. Germline V CDR1 and CDR2: LNHDA, SQIVND (reference sequence). Trimming removed 8 bases at V and 10 bases at J, with 12 bases between.

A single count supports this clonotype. CDR3 sequence reads: CASSLNGVGRVDGYTF. In nucleotides, the CDR3 is TGCGCCAGCAGCTTGAATGGAGTTGGGAGGGTCGATGGCTACACCTTC. The chain employs TRBV5-1 and TRBJ1-2; D ambiguous. The V end was cut by 1 base, the J end by 6 bases, with 19 bases between. Germline CDR1 SGHRS, CDR2 YFSETQ. This CDR3 comprises 16 residues.

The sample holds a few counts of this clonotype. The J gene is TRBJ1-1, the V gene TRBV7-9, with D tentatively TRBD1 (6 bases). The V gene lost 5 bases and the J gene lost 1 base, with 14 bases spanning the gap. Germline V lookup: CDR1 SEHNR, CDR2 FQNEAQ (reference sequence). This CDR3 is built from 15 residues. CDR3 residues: CASSPRGTPNTEAFF. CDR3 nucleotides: TGTGCCAGCAGCCCTAGAGGGACACCGAACACTGAAGCTTTCTTT.

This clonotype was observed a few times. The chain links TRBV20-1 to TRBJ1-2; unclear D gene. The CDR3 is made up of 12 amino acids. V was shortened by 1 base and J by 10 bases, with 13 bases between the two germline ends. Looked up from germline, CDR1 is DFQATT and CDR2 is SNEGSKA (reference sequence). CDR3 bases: TGCAGTGCTAGAGGGCAGATGGCATTCTACACCTTC. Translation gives CSARGQMAFYTF.

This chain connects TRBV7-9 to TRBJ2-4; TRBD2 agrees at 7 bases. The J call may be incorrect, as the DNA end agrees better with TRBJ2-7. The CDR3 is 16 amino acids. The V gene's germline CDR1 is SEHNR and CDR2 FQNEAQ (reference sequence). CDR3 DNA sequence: TGTGCCAGCAGCCCCCCGTGGCGGGAGAAGCCTTACGAGCAGTACTTC. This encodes CASSPPWREKPYEQYF.

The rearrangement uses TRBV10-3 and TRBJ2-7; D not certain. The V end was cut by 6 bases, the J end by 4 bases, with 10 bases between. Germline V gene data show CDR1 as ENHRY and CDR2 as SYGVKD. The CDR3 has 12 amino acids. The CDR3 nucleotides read TGTGCCATCAGCCCGAGCCGGTACGAGCAGTACTTC. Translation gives CAISPSRYEQYF.

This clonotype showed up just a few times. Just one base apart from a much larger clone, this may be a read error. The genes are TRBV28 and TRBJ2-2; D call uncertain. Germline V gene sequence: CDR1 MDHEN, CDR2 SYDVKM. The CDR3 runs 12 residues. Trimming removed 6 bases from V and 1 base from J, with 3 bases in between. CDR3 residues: CASRENTGELFF. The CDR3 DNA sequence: TGTGCCAGCAGGGAGAACACCGGGGAGCTGTTTTTT. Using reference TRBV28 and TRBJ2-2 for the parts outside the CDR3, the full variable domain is DVKVTQSSRYLVKRTGEKVFLECVQDMDHENMFWYRQDPGLGLRLIYFSYDVKMKEKGDIPEGYSVSREKKERFSLILESASTNQTSMYLCASRENTGELFFGEGSRLTVL.

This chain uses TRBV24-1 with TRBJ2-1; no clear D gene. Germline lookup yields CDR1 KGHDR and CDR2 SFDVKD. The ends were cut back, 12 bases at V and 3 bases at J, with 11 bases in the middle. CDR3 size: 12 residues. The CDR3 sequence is CAVAKDYNEQFF. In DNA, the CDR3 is TGTGCCGTCGCGAAGGACTACAATGAGCAGTTCTTC.

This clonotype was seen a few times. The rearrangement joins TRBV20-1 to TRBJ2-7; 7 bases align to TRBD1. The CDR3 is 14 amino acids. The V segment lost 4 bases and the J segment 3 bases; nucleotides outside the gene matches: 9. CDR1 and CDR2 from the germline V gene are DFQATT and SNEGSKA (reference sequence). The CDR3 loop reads CSANTDRDDYEQYF. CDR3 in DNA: TGCAGTGCTAACACAGACAGGGATGACTACGAGCAGTACTTC.

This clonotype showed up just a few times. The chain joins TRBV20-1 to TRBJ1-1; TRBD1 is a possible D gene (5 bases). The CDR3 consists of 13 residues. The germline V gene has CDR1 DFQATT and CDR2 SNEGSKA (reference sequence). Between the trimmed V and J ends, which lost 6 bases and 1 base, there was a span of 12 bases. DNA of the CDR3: TGCAGTGCAGAGGGACGGGGGAACACTGAAGCTTTCTTT. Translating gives CSAEGRGNTEAFF.

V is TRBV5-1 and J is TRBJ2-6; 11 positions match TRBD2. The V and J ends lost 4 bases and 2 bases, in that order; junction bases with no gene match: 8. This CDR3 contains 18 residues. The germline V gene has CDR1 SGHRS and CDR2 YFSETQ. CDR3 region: CASSLVAGGPPGANVLTF. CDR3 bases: TGCGCCAGCAGCCTAGTAGCGGGAGGGCCCCCTGGGGCCAACGTCCTGACTTTC.